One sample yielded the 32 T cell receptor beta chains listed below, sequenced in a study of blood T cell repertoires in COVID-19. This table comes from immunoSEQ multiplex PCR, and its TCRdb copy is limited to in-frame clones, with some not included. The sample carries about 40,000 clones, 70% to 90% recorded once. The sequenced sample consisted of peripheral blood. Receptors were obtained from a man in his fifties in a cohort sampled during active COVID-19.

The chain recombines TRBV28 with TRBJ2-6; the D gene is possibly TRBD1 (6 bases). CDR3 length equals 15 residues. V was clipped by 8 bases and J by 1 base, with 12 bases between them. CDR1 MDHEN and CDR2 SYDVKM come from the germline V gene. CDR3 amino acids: CASGPRGSGANVLTF. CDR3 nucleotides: TGTGCCAGCGGACCCAGGGGTTCTGGGGCCAACGTCCTGACTTTC.

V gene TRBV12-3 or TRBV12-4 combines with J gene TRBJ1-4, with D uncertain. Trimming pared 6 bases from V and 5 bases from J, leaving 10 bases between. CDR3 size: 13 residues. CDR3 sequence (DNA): TGTGCCAGCAGCCCTCTAGGCAATGAAAAACTGTTTTTT. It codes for CASSPLGNEKLFF.

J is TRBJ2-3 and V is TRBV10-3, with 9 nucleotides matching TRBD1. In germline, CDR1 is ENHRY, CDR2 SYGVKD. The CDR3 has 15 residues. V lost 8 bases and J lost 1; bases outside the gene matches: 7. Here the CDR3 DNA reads TGTGCCATCTCCCCCAGGACAGGGGGCACAGATACGCAGTATTTT. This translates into CAISPRTGGTDTQYF.

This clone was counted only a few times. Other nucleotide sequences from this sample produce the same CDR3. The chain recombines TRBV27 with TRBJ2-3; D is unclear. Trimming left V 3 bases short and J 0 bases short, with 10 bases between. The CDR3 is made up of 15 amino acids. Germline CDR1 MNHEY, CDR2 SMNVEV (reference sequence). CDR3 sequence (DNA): TGTGCCAGCAGTTTGGGCAGCTCTAGCACAGATACGCAGTATTTT. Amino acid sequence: CASSLGSSSTDTQYF.

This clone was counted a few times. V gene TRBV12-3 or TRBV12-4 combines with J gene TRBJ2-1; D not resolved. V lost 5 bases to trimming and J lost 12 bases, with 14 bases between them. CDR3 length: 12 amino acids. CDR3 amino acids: CASSPGVHGQFF. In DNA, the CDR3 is TGTGCCAGCAGTCCTGGAGTACATGGGCAGTTCTTC.

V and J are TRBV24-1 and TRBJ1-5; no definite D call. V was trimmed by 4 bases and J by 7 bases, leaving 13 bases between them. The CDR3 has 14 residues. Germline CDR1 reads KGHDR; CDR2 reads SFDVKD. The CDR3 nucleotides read TGTGCCACCAGTGAACCCGGGAGGGAGCAGCCCCAGCATTTT. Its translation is CATSEPGREQPQHF.

The DNA for the CDR3 is TGCGCCAGCAGCTTGGGCGGGACAGGGGATAACTATGGCTACACCTTC. Translation: CASSLGGTGDNYGYTF. V gene TRBV5-1 combines with J gene TRBJ1-2; 10 nucleotides agree with TRBD1. The germline V gene encodes CDR1 SGHRS and CDR2 YFSETQ. The CDR3 totals 16 residues. After removal of 0 bases from V and 1 base from J, the junction contained 3 bases not matched to a gene.

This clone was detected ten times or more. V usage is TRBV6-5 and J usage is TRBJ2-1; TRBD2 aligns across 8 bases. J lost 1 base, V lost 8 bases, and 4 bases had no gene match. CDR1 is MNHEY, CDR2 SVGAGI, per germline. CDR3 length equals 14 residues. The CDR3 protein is CASAQRESYNEQFF. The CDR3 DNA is TGTGCCAGCGCCCAGCGGGAGTCCTACAATGAGCAGTTCTTC.

The CDR3 sequence is CASSPPEGTSGKDEQFF. The DNA of the CDR3 is TGTGCCAGCTCACCACCGGAGGGGACTAGCGGGAAAGATGAGCAGTTCTTC. The J gene is TRBJ2-1, the V gene TRBV18, with 13 bases fitting TRBD2. The length of the CDR3 is 17 residues. Germline V lookup: CDR1 KGHSH, CDR2 LQKENI. With 0 bases clipped from V and 8 bases from J, the junction kept 7 bases outside the gene matches.

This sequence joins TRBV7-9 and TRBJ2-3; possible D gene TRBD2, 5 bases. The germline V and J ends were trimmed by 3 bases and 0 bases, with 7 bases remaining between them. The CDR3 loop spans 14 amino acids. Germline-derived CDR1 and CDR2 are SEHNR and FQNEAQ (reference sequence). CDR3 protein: CASSFSASTDTQYF. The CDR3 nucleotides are TGTGCCAGCAGCTTTAGCGCCAGCACAGATACGCAGTATTTT. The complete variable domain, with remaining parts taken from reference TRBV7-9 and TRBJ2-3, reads DTGVSQNPRHKITKRGQNVTFRCDPISEHNRLYWYRQTLGQGPEFLTYFQNEAQLEKSRLLSDRFSAERPKGSFSTLEIQRTEQGDSAMYLCASSFSASTDTQYFGPGTRLTVL.

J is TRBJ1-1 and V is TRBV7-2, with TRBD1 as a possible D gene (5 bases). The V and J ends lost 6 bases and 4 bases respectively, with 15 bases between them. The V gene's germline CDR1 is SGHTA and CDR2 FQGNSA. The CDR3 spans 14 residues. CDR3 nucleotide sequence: TGTGCCAGCAGTCCGGAGTGGGGGGGCACTGAAGCTTTCTTT. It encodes CASSPEWGGTEAFF. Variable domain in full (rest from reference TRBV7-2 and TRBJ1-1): GAGVSQSPSNKVTEKGKDVELRCDPISGHTALYWYRQSLGQGLEFLIYFQGNSAPDKSGLPSDRFSAERTGGSVSTLTIQRTQQEDSAVYLCASSPEWGGTEAFFGQGTRLTVV.

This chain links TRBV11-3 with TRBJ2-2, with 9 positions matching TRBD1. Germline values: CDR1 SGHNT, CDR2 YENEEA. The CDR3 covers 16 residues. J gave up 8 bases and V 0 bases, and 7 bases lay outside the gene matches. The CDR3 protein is CASSLDLGQGTGELFF. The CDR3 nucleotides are TGTGCCAGCAGCTTAGATCTGGGACAGGGTACTGGGGAGCTGTTTTTT.

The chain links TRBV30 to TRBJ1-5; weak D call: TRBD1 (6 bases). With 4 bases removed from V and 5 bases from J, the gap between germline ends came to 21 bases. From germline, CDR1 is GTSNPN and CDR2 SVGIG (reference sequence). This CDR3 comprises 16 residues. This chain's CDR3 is CAWNVGNYRADQPQHF. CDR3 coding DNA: TGTGCCTGGAATGTGGGTAACTACAGGGCCGATCAGCCCCAGCATTTT. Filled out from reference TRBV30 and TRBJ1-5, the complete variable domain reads SQTIHQWPATLVQPVGSPLSLECTVEGTSNPNLYWYRQAAGRGLQLLFYSVGIGQISSEVPQNLSASRPQDRQFILSSKKLLLSDSGFYLCAWNVGNYRADQPQHFGDGTRLSIL.

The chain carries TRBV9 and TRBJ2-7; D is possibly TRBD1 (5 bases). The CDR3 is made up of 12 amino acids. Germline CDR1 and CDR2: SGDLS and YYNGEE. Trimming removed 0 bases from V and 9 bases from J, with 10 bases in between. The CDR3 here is CASSVEGVGQYV. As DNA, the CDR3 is TGTGCCAGCAGCGTAGAAGGGGTCGGGCAGTACGTC.

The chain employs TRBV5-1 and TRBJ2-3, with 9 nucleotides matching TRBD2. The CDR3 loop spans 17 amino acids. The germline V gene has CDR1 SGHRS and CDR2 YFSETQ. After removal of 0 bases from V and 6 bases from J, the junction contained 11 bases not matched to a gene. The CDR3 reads CASSLGLAGGPGDTQYF. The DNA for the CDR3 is TGCGCCAGCAGCTTGGGACTGGCGGGAGGGCCCGGGGATACGCAGTATTTT.

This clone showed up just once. CDR3 residues: CASSAGPGLAVQETQYF. The CDR3 DNA reads TGTGCCAGCAGCGCCGGACCGGGACTAGCGGTGCAAGAGACCCAGTACTTC. The chain is built from TRBV5-5 and TRBJ2-5; TRBD2 agrees at 11 bases. Germline V gene sequence: CDR1 SGHKS, CDR2 YYEKEE (reference sequence). This CDR3 has 17 amino acids. The ends lost 4 bases at V and 2 bases at J; junction bases unmatched: 10. The full variable domain, with the rest looked up from reference TRBV5-5 and TRBJ2-5, is DAGVTQSPTHLIKTRGQQVTLRCSPISGHKSVSWYQQVLGQGPQFIFQYYEKEERGRGNFPDRFSARQFPNYSSELNVNALLLGDSALYLCASSAGPGLAVQETQYFGPGTRLLVL.

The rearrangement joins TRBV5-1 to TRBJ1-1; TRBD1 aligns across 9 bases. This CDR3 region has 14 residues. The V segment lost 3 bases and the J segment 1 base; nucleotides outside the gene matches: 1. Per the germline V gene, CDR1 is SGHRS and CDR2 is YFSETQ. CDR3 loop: CASSSGQGNTEAFF. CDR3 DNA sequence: TGCGCCAGCAGCTCGGGACAGGGGAACACTGAAGCTTTCTTT.

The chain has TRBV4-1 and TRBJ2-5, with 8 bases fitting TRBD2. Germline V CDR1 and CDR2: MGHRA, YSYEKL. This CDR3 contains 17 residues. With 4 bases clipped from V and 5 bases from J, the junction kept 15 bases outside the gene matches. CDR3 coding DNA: TGCGCCAGCAGCCCCCGGCGGGGGGAGGGCCGAGGGGAGACCCAGTACTTC. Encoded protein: CASSPRRGEGRGETQYF.

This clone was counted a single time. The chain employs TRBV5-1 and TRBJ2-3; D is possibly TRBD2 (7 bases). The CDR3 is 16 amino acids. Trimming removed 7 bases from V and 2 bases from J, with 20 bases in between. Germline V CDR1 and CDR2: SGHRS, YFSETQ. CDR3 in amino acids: CASSATGGPSTDTQYF. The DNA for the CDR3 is TGCGCCAGCTCAGCAACCGGGGGGCCATCCACAGATACGCAGTATTTT.

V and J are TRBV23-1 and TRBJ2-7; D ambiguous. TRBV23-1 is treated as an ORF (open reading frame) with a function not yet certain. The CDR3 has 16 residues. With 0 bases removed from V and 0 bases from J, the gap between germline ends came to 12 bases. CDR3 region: CASSQSDDTTSYEQYV. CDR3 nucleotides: TGCGCCAGCAGTCAATCGGATGACACGACCTCCTACGAGCAGTACGTC.

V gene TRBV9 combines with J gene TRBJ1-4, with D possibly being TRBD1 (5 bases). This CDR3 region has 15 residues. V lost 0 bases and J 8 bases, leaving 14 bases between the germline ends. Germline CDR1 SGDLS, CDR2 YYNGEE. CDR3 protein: CASSVGGGVGEKLFF. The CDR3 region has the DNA TGTGCCAGCAGCGTAGGCGGAGGGGTAGGCGAAAAACTGTTTTTT.

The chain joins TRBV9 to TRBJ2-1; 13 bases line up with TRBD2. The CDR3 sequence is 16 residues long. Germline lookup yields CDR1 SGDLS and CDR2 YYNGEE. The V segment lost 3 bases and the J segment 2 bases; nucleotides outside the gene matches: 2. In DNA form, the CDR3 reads TGTGCCAGCAGCGCCGGGACTAGCGGGGCCTACAATGAGCAGTTCTTC. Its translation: CASSAGTSGAYNEQFF.

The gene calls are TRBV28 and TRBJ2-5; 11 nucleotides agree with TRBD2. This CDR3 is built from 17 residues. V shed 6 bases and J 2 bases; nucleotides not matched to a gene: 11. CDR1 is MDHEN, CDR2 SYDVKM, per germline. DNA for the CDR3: TGTGCCAGCAGATCGGACTTAGCGGGAGGGGAACAAGAGACCCAGTACTTC. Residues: CASRSDLAGGEQETQYF. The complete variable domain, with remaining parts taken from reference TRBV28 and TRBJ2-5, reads DVKVTQSSRYLVKRTGEKVFLECVQDMDHENMFWYRQDPGLGLRLIYFSYDVKMKEKGDIPEGYSVSREKKERFSLILESASTNQTSMYLCASRSDLAGGEQETQYFGPGTRLLVL.

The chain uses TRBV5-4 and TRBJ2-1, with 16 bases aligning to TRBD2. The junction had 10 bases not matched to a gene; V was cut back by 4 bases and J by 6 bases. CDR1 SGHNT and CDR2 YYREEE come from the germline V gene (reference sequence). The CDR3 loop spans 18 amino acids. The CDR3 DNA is TGTGCCAGCAGCCCACCGGGACTAGCGGGAGGGGGGGGCAATGAGCAGTTCTTC. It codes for CASSPPGLAGGGGNEQFF.

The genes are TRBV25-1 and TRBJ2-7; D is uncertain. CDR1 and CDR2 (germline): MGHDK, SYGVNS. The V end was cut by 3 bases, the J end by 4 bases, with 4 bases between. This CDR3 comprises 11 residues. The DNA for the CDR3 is TGTGCCAGCAGTGACCTTTACGAGCAGTACTTC. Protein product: CASSDLYEQYF.

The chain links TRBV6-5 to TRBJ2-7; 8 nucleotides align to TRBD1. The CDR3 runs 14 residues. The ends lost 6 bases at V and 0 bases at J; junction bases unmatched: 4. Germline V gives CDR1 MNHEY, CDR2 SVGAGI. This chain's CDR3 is CASRGQVNSYEQYV. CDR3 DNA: TGTGCCAGCAGGGGACAGGTTAACTCCTACGAGCAGTACGTC.

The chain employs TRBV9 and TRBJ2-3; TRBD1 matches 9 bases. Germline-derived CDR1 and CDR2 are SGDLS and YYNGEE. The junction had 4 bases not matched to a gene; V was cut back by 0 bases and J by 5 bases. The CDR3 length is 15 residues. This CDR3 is CASSVDGQGKDTQYF. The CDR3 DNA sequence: TGTGCCAGCAGCGTAGATGGACAGGGGAAAGATACGCAGTATTTT.

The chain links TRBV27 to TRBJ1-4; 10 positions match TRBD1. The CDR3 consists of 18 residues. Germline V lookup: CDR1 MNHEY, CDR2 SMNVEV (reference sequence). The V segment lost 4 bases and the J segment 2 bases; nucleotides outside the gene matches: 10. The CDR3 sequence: CASSSLGTGDRTNEKLFF. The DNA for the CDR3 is TGTGCCAGCAGTTCGCTCGGGACAGGGGATAGGACTAATGAAAAACTGTTTTTT.

DNA for the CDR3: TGCGCCAGCAGCCAAGAGCCGGGACAACCCACCGGGGAGCTGTTTTTT. This sequence encodes CASSQEPGQPTGELFF. The chain is built from TRBV4-1 and TRBJ2-2; D may be TRBD1 (6 bases). V lost 0 bases, J lost 4 bases, and 12 bases lay in between. The CDR3 has 16 residues. Germline V CDR1 and CDR2: MGHRA, YSYEKL.

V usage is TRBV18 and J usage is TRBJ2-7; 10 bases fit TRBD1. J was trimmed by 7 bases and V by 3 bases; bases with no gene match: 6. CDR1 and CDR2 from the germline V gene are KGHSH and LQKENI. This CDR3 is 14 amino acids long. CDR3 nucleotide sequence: TGTGCCAGCTCACCCCGGACAGGGGGAGGGGAGCAGTACGTC. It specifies CASSPRTGGGEQYV.

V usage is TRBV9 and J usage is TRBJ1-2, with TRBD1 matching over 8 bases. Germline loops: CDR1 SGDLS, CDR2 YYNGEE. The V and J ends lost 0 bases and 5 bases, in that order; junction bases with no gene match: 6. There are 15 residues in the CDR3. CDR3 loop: CASSVAPGGAYGYTF. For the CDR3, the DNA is TGTGCCAGCAGCGTAGCACCAGGGGGCGCGTATGGCTACACCTTC. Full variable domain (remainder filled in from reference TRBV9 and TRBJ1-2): DSGVTQTPKHLITATGQRVTLRCSPRSGDLSVYWYQQSLDQGLQFLIQYYNGEERAKGNILERFSAQQFPDLHSELNLSSLELGDSALYFCASSVAPGGAYGYTFGSGTRLTVV.

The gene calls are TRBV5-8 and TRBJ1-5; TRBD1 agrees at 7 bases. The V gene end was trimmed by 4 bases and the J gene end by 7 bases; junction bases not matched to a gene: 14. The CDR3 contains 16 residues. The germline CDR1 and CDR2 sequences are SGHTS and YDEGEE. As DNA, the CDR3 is TGTGCCAGCAGCGGGAGATTGACAGGGAAAAACCAGCCCCAGCATTTT. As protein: CASSGRLTGKNQPQHF.